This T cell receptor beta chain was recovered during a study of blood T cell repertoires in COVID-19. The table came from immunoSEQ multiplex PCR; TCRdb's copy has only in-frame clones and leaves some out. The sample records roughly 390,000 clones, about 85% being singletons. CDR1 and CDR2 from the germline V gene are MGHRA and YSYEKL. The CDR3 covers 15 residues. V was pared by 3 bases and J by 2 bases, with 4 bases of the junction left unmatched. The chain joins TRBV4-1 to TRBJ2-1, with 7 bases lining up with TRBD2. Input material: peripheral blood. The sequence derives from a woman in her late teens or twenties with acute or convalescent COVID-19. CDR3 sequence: CASSQAGEAYNEQFF. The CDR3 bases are TGCGCCAGCAGCCAGGCGGGGGAAGCCTACAATGAGCAGTTCTTC.